The 15 T cell receptor beta chains in this list originate from one sample, sequenced in a study of T cells after yellow fever vaccination. TCRdb called the 5' RACE reads again in MiXCR, with one record for every CDR3 protein. The profile covers some 420,000 distinct CDR3 sequences, with 15% to 20% appearing a single time and around 17% taken by the ten largest. Sequences were derived from PBMCs, sampled before the yellow fever booster vaccination. The receptors were sampled from a man younger than 35 who received the YFV17D yellow fever vaccine.

This clonotype was found a few times. The chain uses TRBV4-2 and TRBJ1-1; possible D gene TRBD1, 5 bases. CDR3 length equals 15 residues. Trimming left V 4 bases short and J 1 base short, with 13 bases between. From germline, CDR1 is LGHNA and CDR2 YNFKEQ. DNA for the CDR3: TGTGCCAGCAGCCGAAACCCGGGGGGGAACACTGAAGCTTTCTTT. Protein sequence: CASSRNPGGNTEAFF.

This clonotype was picked up many times. This chain connects TRBV20-1 to TRBJ2-7; 11 nucleotides agree with TRBD2. This CDR3 has 12 amino acids. Germline V gives CDR1 DFQATT, CDR2 SNEGSKA (reference sequence). The J segment lost 4 bases and the V segment lost 6 bases, leaving 2 bases of the junction unmatched. The CDR3 protein is CSAASGGYEQYF. The DNA of the CDR3 is TGCAGTGCGGCTAGCGGGGGGTACGAGCAGTACTTC.

This clonotype has only a few counts. The chain uses TRBV9 and TRBJ2-1; 7 bases match TRBD2. This CDR3 is built from 16 residues. Losses at the gene ends were 1 base for V and 8 bases for J; bases not matched to a gene: 12. Germline V CDR1 and CDR2: SGDLS, YYNGEE. CDR3 residues: CASSVNDRGEGDEQFF. DNA of the CDR3: TGTGCCAGCAGCGTAAATGACCGGGGGGAAGGGGATGAGCAGTTCTTC. Together with reference TRBV9 and TRBJ2-1, the CDR3 gives the full variable domain: DSGVTQTPKHLITATGQRVTLRCSPRSGDLSVYWYQQSLDQGLQFLIQYYNGEERAKGNILERFSAQQFPDLHSELNLSSLELGDSALYFCASSVNDRGEGDEQFFGPGTRLTVL.

This clonotype was seen a handful of times. The chain links TRBV5-4 to TRBJ2-5; D is ambiguous. Trimming removed 4 bases at V and 2 bases at J, with 12 bases between. The CDR3 spans 14 residues. CDR1 and CDR2 (germline): SGHNT, YYREEE (reference sequence). The CDR3 region has the DNA TGTGCCAGCAGCCCCCCCGGATCGCAAGAGACCCAGTACTTC. Translating it yields CASSPPGSQETQYF.

This clonotype occurred a few times. V and J are TRBV12-3 or TRBV12-4 and TRBJ1-2; no firm D call. V was clipped by 6 bases and J by 8 bases, with 16 bases between them. This CDR3 contains 13 residues. The CDR3 DNA reads as TGTGCCAGCAGCTCCCGAAGGGTGGCGGGCTACACCTTC. It is translated as CASSSRRVAGYTF.

The chain uses TRBV5-6 and TRBJ2-1; 9 nucleotides match TRBD2. Trimming at V came to 1 base and at J to 3 bases, leaving 8 bases not matched to a gene. Germline assignment: CDR1 SGHDT and CDR2 YYEEEE. The CDR3 sequence is 17 residues long. The CDR3 protein is CASSLSFETSGYNEQFF. The CDR3 nucleotides are TGTGCCAGCAGCTTGAGTTTCGAGACTAGCGGCTACAATGAGCAGTTCTTC.

The chain has TRBV7-2 and TRBJ2-2, with unresolved D. This CDR3 comprises 16 residues. The germline gives CDR1 SGHTA, CDR2 FQGNSA. V lost 1 base to trimming and J lost 6 bases, with 15 bases between them. This chain's CDR3 is CASSLGITGYSGELFF. CDR3 sequence (DNA): TGTGCCAGCAGCTTAGGTATCACCGGATATTCCGGGGAGCTGTTTTTT.

This chain connects TRBV7-2 to TRBJ1-1; 7 bases are shared with TRBD1. Germline values: CDR1 SGHTA, CDR2 FQGNSA. The CDR3 is made up of 14 amino acids. V dropped 5 bases and J dropped 2; count of bases not matched to a gene: 5. CDR3 sequence: CASSTKGGNTEAFF. CDR3 bases: TGTGCCAGCAGCACGAAAGGGGGCAACACTGAAGCTTTCTTT.

The rearrangement joins TRBV6-6 to TRBJ2-5, with TRBD1 matching over 7 bases. V was pared by 7 bases and J by 5 bases, with 16 bases of the junction left unmatched. The V gene's germline CDR1 is MNHNY and CDR2 SVGAGI (reference sequence). The CDR3 covers 16 residues. The CDR3 nucleotides are TGTGCCAGCACTTTGAGGGGGCTGCCCATAGGCGAGACCCAGTACTTC. Translating gives CASTLRGLPIGETQYF.

A few counts support this clonotype. V is TRBV5-1 and J is TRBJ2-6, with D unclear. This CDR3 is built from 15 residues. Germline lookup yields CDR1 SGHRS and CDR2 YFSETQ. The V end was cut by 5 bases, the J end by 1 base, with 10 bases between. The CDR3 sequence is CASRRAGSGANVLTF. CDR3 in DNA: TGCGCCAGCAGACGGGCCGGGTCTGGGGCCAACGTCCTGACTTTC.

The chain employs TRBV7-3 and TRBJ1-2; D ambiguous. CDR3 length: 13 residues. V shed 5 bases and J shed 6 bases, with 13 bases lying between them. Per germline, CDR1 SGHTA and CDR2 FQGTGA. CDR3 coding DNA: TGTGCCAGCAGCGGAGGTGCCGGACATGGCTACACCTTC. Residues: CASSGGAGHGYTF.

In this sample, this clonotype turned up a few times. The chain links TRBV7-8 to TRBJ2-2, with 10 positions matching TRBD2. The CDR3 contains 16 residues. Per the germline V gene, CDR1 is SGHVS and CDR2 is FQNEAQ. The junction had 4 bases not matched to a gene; V was cut back by 6 bases and J by 0 bases. Here the CDR3 reads CASSRSGGANTGELFF. The CDR3, as DNA: TGTGCCAGCAGTCGGAGCGGGGGGGCGAACACCGGGGAGCTGTTTTTT.

The gene calls are TRBV5-1 and TRBJ2-7; D is undetermined. V was clipped by 0 bases and J by 0 bases, with 10 bases between them. Germline loops: CDR1 SGHRS, CDR2 YFSETQ. The CDR3 consists of 15 residues. The CDR3 region is CASSLGAGSSYEQYV. CDR3 bases: TGCGCCAGCAGCTTGGGGGCAGGCAGCTCCTACGAGCAGTACGTC.

CDR3 in DNA: TGCGCCAGCAGCCCCAGACGGCCATTTTCAACCACGGGCAATACCGGGGAGCTGTTTTTT. Its translation: CASSPRRPFSTTGNTGELFF. The rearrangement joins TRBV5-1 to TRBJ2-2; D not resolved. From germline, CDR1 is SGHRS and CDR2 YFSETQ. The ends were cut back, 4 bases at V and 5 bases at J, with 30 bases in the middle. The CDR3 loop spans 20 amino acids.

This clonotype was detected a few times. The V gene is TRBV12-3 or TRBV12-4, the J gene TRBJ2-7; unclear D gene. Trimming left V 6 bases short and J 8 bases short, with 11 bases between. This CDR3 has 11 residues. CDR3 DNA sequence: TGTGCCAGCAGCATGACCGGAAAGCAGTACGTC. It specifies CASSMTGKQYV.